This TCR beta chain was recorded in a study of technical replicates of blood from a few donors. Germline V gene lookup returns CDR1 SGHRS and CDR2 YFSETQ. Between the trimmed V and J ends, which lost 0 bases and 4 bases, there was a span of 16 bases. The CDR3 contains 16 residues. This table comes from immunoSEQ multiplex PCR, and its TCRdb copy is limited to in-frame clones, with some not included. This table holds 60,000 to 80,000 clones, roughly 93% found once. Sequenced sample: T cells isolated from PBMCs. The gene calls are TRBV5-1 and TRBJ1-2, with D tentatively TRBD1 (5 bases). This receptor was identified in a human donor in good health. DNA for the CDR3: TGCGCCAGCAGCTTGGAGGCGGGGGTGCGGGGCTATGGCTACACCTTC. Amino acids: CASSLEAGVRGYGYTF.